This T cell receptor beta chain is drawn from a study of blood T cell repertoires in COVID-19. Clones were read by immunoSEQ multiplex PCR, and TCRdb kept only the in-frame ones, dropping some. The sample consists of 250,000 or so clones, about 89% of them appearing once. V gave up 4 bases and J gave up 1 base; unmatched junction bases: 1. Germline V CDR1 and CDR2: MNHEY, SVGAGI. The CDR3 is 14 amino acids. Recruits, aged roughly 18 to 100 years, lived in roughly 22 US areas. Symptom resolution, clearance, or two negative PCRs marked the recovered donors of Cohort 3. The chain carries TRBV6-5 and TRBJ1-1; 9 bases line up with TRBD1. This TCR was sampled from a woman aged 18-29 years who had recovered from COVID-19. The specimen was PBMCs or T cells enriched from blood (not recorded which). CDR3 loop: CASSSDRGNTEAFF. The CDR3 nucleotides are TGTGCCAGCAGTTCGGACAGGGGGAACACTGAAGCTTTCTTT.